This TCR beta chain derives from a study of blood T cell repertoires in COVID-19. Looking at the study overall: Samples of COVID-19 (acute and convalescent) were obtained from the United States, Italy and Spain. From T cells, B-cell-depleted T cells, or PBMCs came the material, which was cDNA or gDNA.

The CDR3 totals 16 residues. Trimming pared 1 base from V and 4 bases from J, leaving 15 bases between. The germline V gene encodes CDR1 SGHRS and CDR2 YFSETQ. The repertoire was sequenced with immunoSEQ multiplex PCR; TCRdb's copy has only in-frame clones and lacks some. The sample carries a few hundred thousand clones, more than 80% recorded once. Cohort placement rested on clinical history that participants reported themselves. Cohort 3 donors were reported recovered after two negative PCRs, clearance, or symptom resolution. The sample comprised PBMCs or T cells enriched from blood (not recorded which). The gene calls are TRBV5-1 and TRBJ2-1; D uncertain. The TCR originated in a young man who had recovered from COVID-19. CDR3 coding DNA: TGCGCCAGCAGCTTGTCCGGTGGTCCCTATTACAATGAGCAGTTCTTC. This encodes CASSLSGGPYYNEQFF. Full variable domain (outside the CDR3, taken from reference TRBV5-1 and TRBJ2-1): KAGVTQTPRYLIKTRGQQVTLSCSPISGHRSVSWYQQTPGQGLQFLFEYFSETQRNKGNFPGRFSGRQFSNSRSEMNVSTLELGDSALYLCASSLSGGPYYNEQFFGPGTRLTVL.